What follows is one TCR beta chain and its context. The antigen remains undetermined. Preparing the TCRbeta library involved the use of unique molecular identifiers. TCRdb passed the PCR reads through MiXCR, listing each CDR3 protein once. Of approximately 350,000 distinct CDR3 sequences listed, 15% to 20% are singletons. This sample is part of a study of T-cell reconstitution after alpha-beta-depleted transplantation in children. Findings and limits, study-wide: A year had passed since transplant, and T-cell counts and diversity by then came mostly from newly produced T cells. For some patients, TCRbeta diversity was high at day 60 because of recipient T cells and thymic progenitors that survived.

Unmatched junction bases numbered 9, after V lost 3 bases and J lost 4 bases. Germline values: CDR1 LGHNA, CDR2 YNFKEQ. The CDR3 contains 16 residues. This rearrangement joins TRBV4-2 to TRBJ2-3, with TRBD2 matching 8 bases. The receptor's source is a male patient between 2 and 10 years old who had a stem cell transplant for acute lymphoblastic leukemia, so the T cells may come from the graft donor. The input for sequencing was PBMCs, mostly from graft donor cells, taken 360 days after TCRalphabeta/CD19-depleted stem cell transplant. This chain's CDR3 is CASSQEREYRADTQYF. Written as DNA, the CDR3 is TGTGCCAGCAGCCAGGAGCGGGAGTATCGGGCAGATACGCAGTATTTT.